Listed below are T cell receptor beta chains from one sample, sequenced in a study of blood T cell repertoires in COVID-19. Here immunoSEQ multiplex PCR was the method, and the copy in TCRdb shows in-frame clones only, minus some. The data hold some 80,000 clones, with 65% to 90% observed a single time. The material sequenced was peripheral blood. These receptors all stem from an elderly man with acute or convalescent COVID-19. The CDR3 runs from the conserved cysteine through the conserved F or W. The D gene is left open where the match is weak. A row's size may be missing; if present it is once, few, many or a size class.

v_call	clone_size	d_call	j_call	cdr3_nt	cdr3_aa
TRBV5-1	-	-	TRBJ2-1	TGCGCCAGCAGCTTGGAGGTGGGACTCCACAATGAGCAGTTCTTC	CASSLEVGLHNEQFF
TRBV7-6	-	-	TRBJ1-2	TGTGCCAGCAGCTTAGTTCGGCGCCCTCAAGGCGGTCATGGCTACACCTTC	CASSLVRRPQGGHGYTF
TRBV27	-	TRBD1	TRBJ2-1	TGTGCCAGCAGTTCGACAGGGGCTCGCTACAATGAGCAGTTCTTC	CASSSTGARYNEQFF
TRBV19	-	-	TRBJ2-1	TGTGCCAGTAGTAGCCCAGTAGCCCAGCTAAGCAATGAGCAGTTCTTC	CASSSPVAQLSNEQFF
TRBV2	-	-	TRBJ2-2	TGTGCCAGCAGACTTGGACAAGCCGGGGAGCTGTTTTTT	CASRLGQAGELFF
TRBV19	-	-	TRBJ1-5	TGTGCCAGTAGTATAGGGACAGTCAATCAGCCCCAGCATTTT	CASSIGTVNQPQHF
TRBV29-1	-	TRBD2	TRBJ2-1	TGCAGCGCCGTAGCGGGAGGGCCGGGAAATGAGCAGTTCTTC	CSAVAGGPGNEQFF
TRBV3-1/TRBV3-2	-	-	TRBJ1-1	TGTGCCAGCAGCCAAGGAGGCAGGAACACTGAAGCTTTCTTT	CASSQGGRNTEAFF
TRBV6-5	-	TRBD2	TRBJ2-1	TGTGCCAGCACCCTCGTAGGGGAGGGGCAGTTCTTC	CASTLVGEGQFF
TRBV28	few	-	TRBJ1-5	TGTGCTGGAGGGAGGGGTCTTAATCAGCCCCAGCATTTT	CAGGRGLNQPQHF
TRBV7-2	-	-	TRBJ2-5	TGTGCCAGCGCCCAGTTTGCAGCGGAAGAGACCCAGTACTTC	CASAQFAAEETQYF
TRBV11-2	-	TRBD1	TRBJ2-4	TGTGCCAGCAGCTTGTGGACAGGGGGCGGAAAAAACATTCAGTACTTC	CASSLWTGGGKNIQYF
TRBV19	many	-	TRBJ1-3	TGTGCCAGTAGTATTAGAACGAGCTCTGGAAACACCATATATTTT	CASSIRTSSGNTIYF
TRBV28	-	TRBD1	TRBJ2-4	TGTGCCAGCAGTTTAGCCACAGGGGCAAGCATTCAGTACTTC	CASSLATGASIQYF
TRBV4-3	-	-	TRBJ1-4	TGCGCCAGCAGCCAAGATGAGCCTCGGGGAAATGAAAAACTGTTTTTT	CASSQDEPRGNEKLFF
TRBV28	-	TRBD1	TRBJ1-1	TGTGCCAGCAGTAGGGGACAGGGGAACACTGAAGCTTTCTTT	CASSRGQGNTEAFF
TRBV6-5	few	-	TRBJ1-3	TGTGCCAGCAGTTACTCGAGGACTCCCGGAAACACCATATATTTT	CASSYSRTPGNTIYF
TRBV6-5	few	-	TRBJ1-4	TGTGCCAGCAGTTACTCGAAGAGGCTCGAAAAACTGTTTTTT	CASSYSKRLEKLFF
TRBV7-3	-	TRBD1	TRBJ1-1	TGTGCCAGCAGCCGTAACAGGGGTGAAACTGAAGCTTTCTTT	CASSRNRGETEAFF
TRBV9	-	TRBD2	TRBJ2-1	TGTGCCAGCAGCGCATCCGGGACTACCTACAATGAGCAGTTCTTC	CASSASGTTYNEQFF
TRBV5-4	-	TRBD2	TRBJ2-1	TGTGCCAGCAGCTTCCTAGCGGGAGGGCCTGCCAATGAGCAGTTCTTC	CASSFLAGGPANEQFF
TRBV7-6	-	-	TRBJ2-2	TGTGCCAGCAGCCTTAGGGGTGTCACCGGGGAGCTGTTTTTT	CASSLRGVTGELFF
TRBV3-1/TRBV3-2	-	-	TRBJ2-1	TGTGCCAGCAGCCTTAGTGGGCGGGAAGAGCAGTTCTTC	CASSLSGREEQFF
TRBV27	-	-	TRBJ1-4	TGTGCCAGCAGTTTCCTCAGGGGTGAGGGAAAACTGTTTTTT	CASSFLRGEGKLFF
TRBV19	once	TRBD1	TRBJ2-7	TGTGCCAGTAGTTCCCCTGGACAGGGAACTTACGAGCAGTACTTC	CASSSPGQGTYEQYF
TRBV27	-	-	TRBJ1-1	TGTGCCAGCAGTTTCGGCGGGAACACTGAAGCTTTCTTT	CASSFGGNTEAFF
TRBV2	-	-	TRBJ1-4	TGTGCCAGCAGAGTGACAGATTCAACTAATGAAAAACTGTTTTTT	CASRVTDSTNEKLFF
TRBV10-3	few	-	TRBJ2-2	TGTGCCATCAGTGAGTCAGCGGGACAGGACACCGGGGAGCTGTTTTTT	CAISESAGQDTGELFF
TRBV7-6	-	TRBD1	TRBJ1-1	TGTGCCAGCAGCTTAGAGACAGGGACCACTGAAGCTTTCTTT	CASSLETGTTEAFF
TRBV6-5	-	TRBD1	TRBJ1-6	TGTGCCAGCAGTCGGACAGGGAAAAATTCACCCCTCCACTTT	CASSRTGKNSPLHF
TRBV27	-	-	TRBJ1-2	TGTGCCAGCAGTTTACAAGCGGGGACCGCTGGCTACACCTTC	CASSLQAGTAGYTF
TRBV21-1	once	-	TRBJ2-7	TGTGCCAGCAGTTCGGGCCGGGGAAAATGCGAGCAGTACTTC	CASSSGRGKCEQYF
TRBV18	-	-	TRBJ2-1	TGTGCCAGCTCACCAAGGCAGGTTTTCTACAATGAGCAGTTCTTC	CASSPRQVFYNEQFF
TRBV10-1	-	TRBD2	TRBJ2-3	TGCGCCAGCCCGGCTAGCGGGATGGATACGCAGTATTTT	CASPASGMDTQYF
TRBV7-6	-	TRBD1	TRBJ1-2	TGTGCCAGCAGCCCAATACAGGGGCTAGCTAACTATGGCTACACCTTC	CASSPIQGLANYGYTF
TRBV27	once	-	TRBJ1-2	TGTGCCAGCAGGTCATATGGGGCCAACTATGGCTACACCTTC	CASRSYGANYGYTF
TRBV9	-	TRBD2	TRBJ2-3	TGTGCCAGCAGCCCTGCGCGGCGGGAGGCCAGCACAGATACGCAGTATTTT	CASSPARREASTDTQYF
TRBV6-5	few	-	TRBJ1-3	TGTGCCAGCAGTTACTCGATCCCAGCTGGAAACACCATATATTTT	CASSYSIPAGNTIYF